These 17 T cell receptor beta chains came from one sample sequenced in a study of OX40 agonist ivuxolimab in advanced cancers. TCRdb's copy holds only in-frame clones and misses some; the assay was immunoSEQ multiplex PCR. The table lists some 60,000 clones, 87% of them singletons, with 0.3% to 0.35% in the top ten. Sample: CD4+ or CD8+ T cells sorted from blood, taken in a trial of the OX40 agonist ivuxolimab. The receptors stem from an adult with an advanced solid tumor such as melanoma, head and neck, liver or kidney cancer.

This chain uses TRBV7-9 with TRBJ2-2, with D uncertain. Trimming stripped 6 bases from V and 4 bases from J, with 12 bases between. CDR1 and CDR2 (germline): SEHNR, FQNEAQ (reference sequence). CDR3 length equals 14 residues. CDR3 in amino acids: CASRWADRTGELFF. CDR3 DNA: TGTGCCAGCAGGTGGGCGGACCGCACCGGGGAGCTGTTTTTT. The variable domain in full, completed from reference TRBV7-9 and TRBJ2-2, reads DTGVSQNPRHKITKRGQNVTFRCDPISEHNRLYWYRQTLGQGPEFLTYFQNEAQLEKSRLLSDRFSAERPKGSFSTLEIQRTEQGDSAMYLCASRWADRTGELFFGEGSRLTVL.

V and J are TRBV7-9 and TRBJ1-2; TRBD1 might be the D (5 bases). Trimming shortened V by 5 bases and J by 8 bases, and 12 bases separated the two germline ends. Germline V lookup: CDR1 SEHNR, CDR2 FQNEAQ (reference sequence). The CDR3 totals 12 residues. The CDR3 DNA reads as TGTGCCAGCAGCCCCGACAGTGAGGGCTACACCTTC. Its translation is CASSPDSEGYTF.

The V call is TRBV9, the J call TRBJ1-1, with a weak D call TRBD1 (6 bases). This CDR3 region has 15 residues. V lost 3 bases and J lost 1, with 13 bases in between. From germline, CDR1 is SGDLS and CDR2 YYNGEE. CDR3 nucleotide sequence: TGTGCCAGCAGCGGCAGGGGTCGGGGGAACACTGAAGCTTTCTTT. Amino acids: CASSGRGRGNTEAFF.

CDR3 in amino acids: CAISEGGPGEKLFF. The CDR3, as DNA: TGTGCCATCAGTGAAGGGGGGCCGGGTGAAAAACTGTTTTTT. This chain connects TRBV10-3 to TRBJ1-4; D might be TRBD1 (6 bases). Germline V gene sequence: CDR1 ENHRY, CDR2 SYGVKD. The CDR3 has 14 residues. V was shortened by 3 bases and J by 7 bases, with 12 bases between the two germline ends.

This chain connects TRBV7-2 to TRBJ2-7; perhaps TRBD1 as D (6 bases). Trimming took 5 bases from V and 5 from J, leaving 16 bases between them. The CDR3 runs to 14 residues. CDR1 SGHTA and CDR2 FQGNSA come from the germline V gene. CDR3 residues: CASSPLGAVNEQYF. In nucleotides, the CDR3 is TGTGCCAGCAGCCCATTGGGGGCGGTGAACGAGCAGTACTTC.

The chain couples TRBV5-1 to TRBJ1-1; maybe TRBD1 (5 bases). The CDR3 sequence is 15 residues long. The V end lost 3 bases, the J end lost 1 base, and 13 bases lay between the germline ends. The germline V gene has CDR1 SGHRS and CDR2 YFSETQ. This CDR3 reads CASSSIRDRNTEAFF. CDR3 bases: TGCGCCAGCAGCTCCATTAGGGACCGGAACACTGAAGCTTTCTTT.

This clone appeared a single time. V usage is TRBV7-3 and J usage is TRBJ2-3; D perhaps matches TRBD2 (7 bases). Trimming took off 6 bases at V and 4 bases at J, with 17 bases between the two ends. The length of the CDR3 is 15 residues. The germline V gene has CDR1 SGHTA and CDR2 FQGTGA. CDR3 residues: CASSGGAKGADTQYF. For the CDR3, the DNA is TGTGCCAGCAGTGGGGGGGCCAAGGGCGCAGATACGCAGTATTTT.

This clone appeared once. The V call is TRBV11-2, the J call TRBJ2-7; D may be TRBD1 (5 bases). The CDR3 has 14 amino acids. The V gene's germline CDR1 is SGHAT and CDR2 FQNNGV. The V gene lost 2 bases and the J gene lost 2 bases, with 10 bases spanning the gap. The CDR3 region is CASSLNQGPYEQYF. In nucleotides, the CDR3 is TGTGCCAGCAGCTTAAACCAGGGCCCCTACGAGCAGTACTTC.

Only a few counts were recorded for this clone. The rearrangement uses TRBV7-9 and TRBJ1-2; 7 bases fit TRBD1. V shed 5 bases and J 6 bases; nucleotides not matched to a gene: 15. Germline CDR1 reads SEHNR; CDR2 reads FQNEAQ (reference sequence). The CDR3 totals 16 residues. The CDR3 DNA sequence: TGTGCCAGCAGCGAATCCGGGACAGCCCTTATGCATGGCTACACCTTC. Translating it yields CASSESGTALMHGYTF.

This clone was counted a single time. V gene TRBV9 combines with J gene TRBJ2-3; D gene ambiguous. Germline V gene lookup returns CDR1 SGDLS and CDR2 YYNGEE. The CDR3 contains 14 residues. Deletions cut 0 bases from V and 2 bases from J, with 7 bases between. In DNA, the CDR3 is TGTGCCAGCAGCGTAGTCGGGTCCACAGATACGCAGTATTTT. This translates into CASSVVGSTDTQYF.

The rearrangement uses TRBV5-4 and TRBJ2-7; 9 bases are a match to TRBD1. V lost 0 bases to trimming and J lost 4 bases; unmatched junction nucleotides: 8. The CDR3 covers 16 residues. CDR1 is SGHNT and CDR2 is YYREEE in the germline V gene (reference sequence). CDR3: CASSLGWTGAGYEQYF. CDR3 in DNA: TGTGCCAGCAGCTTGGGCTGGACAGGGGCGGGGTACGAGCAGTACTTC. Together with reference TRBV5-4 and TRBJ2-7, the CDR3 gives the full variable domain: ETGVTQSPTHLIKTRGQQVTLRCSSQSGHNTVSWYQQALGQGPQFIFQYYREEENGRGNFPPRFSGLQFPNYSSELNVNALELDDSALYLCASSLGWTGAGYEQYFGPGTRLTVT.

This clone was recorded only once. J is TRBJ1-1 and V is TRBV6-4, with TRBD1 as a possible D gene (5 bases). Germline loops: CDR1 MRHNA, CDR2 SNTAGT. The CDR3 has 15 residues. The germline V and J ends were trimmed by 7 bases and 0 bases, with 15 bases remaining between them. CDR3 coding DNA: TGTGCCAGCAAACGGACACCACAGATGAACACTGAAGCTTTCTTT. Translating gives CASKRTPQMNTEAFF.

CDR3 coding DNA: TGTGCCAGCAGCTTATCAGGGGGTGGTACAGATACGCAGTATTTT. Translation gives CASSLSGGGTDTQYF. This chain uses TRBV11-3 with TRBJ2-3, with 7 nucleotides matching TRBD1. This CDR3 has 15 residues. After removal of 2 bases from V and 3 bases from J, the junction contained 5 bases not matched to a gene. In germline, CDR1 is SGHNT, CDR2 YENEEA.

The chain recombines TRBV5-1 with TRBJ2-1; 9 nucleotides line up with TRBD1. V shed 4 bases and J 7 bases; nucleotides not matched to a gene: 6. There are 14 residues in the CDR3. Looked up from germline, CDR1 is SGHRS and CDR2 is YFSETQ. CDR3 in amino acids: CASSTGTGRNEQFF. Written as DNA, the CDR3 is TGCGCCAGCAGCACCGGGACAGGGAGGAATGAGCAGTTCTTC.

V and J are TRBV21-1 and TRBJ1-4. TRBV21-1 is a documented pseudogene. CDR3 size: 16 residues. This CDR3 is CASRGQGLGTREKLFF. The CDR3 DNA follows: TGTGCCAGCAGAGGTCAGGGCTTGGGCACTAGGGAAAAACTGTTTTTT.

The chain recombines TRBV9 with TRBJ2-7; D unclear. CDR1 and CDR2 (germline): SGDLS, YYNGEE. V lost 0 bases and J lost 2, with 9 bases in between. This CDR3 is built from 14 residues. The CDR3 coding sequence is TGTGCCAGCAGCGTAGTCCCAAGCCCCTACGAGCAGTACTTC. Encoded protein: CASSVVPSPYEQYF.

The genes are TRBV19 and TRBJ1-5, with D hard to call. The CDR3 runs 14 residues. The V end was cut by 1 base, the J end by 0 bases, with 4 bases between. Germline CDR1 LNHDA, CDR2 SQIVND (reference sequence). The CDR3 protein is CASSIVNSNQPQHF. In DNA, the CDR3 is TGTGCCAGTAGTATAGTCAATAGCAATCAGCCCCAGCATTTT.